Following are 9 T cell receptor beta chains from one sample sequenced in a study of shared clonotypes between healthy human individuals. As defined, naive CD8 cells were CD45RO-negative and positively selected for CCR7, with terminally differentiated effector memory CD45RA+ cells excluded. Only in-frame clones appear in the TCRdb table, and some are missing; sequencing was by immunoSEQ multiplex PCR. The sample yields just over 2,000,000 clones, just under 95% seen once. Sequences were obtained from naive CD8+ T cells sorted from blood. These receptors came from a man between 18 and 29 years old in good health.

V is TRBV27 and J is TRBJ2-1; D call uncertain. The CDR3 extends over 17 amino acids. The germline V and J ends were trimmed by 1 base and 6 bases, with 19 bases remaining between them. Germline V gene sequence: CDR1 MNHEY, CDR2 SMNVEV (reference sequence). CDR3 residues: CASSLFWAGEGSNEQFF. The CDR3 DNA sequence: TGTGCCAGCAGTTTATTTTGGGCAGGCGAAGGAAGCAATGAGCAGTTCTTC.

The CDR3 bases are TGCGCCAGCAGCCAAGTTCTGGGCCCTAACTATGGCTACACCTTC. Its translation: CASSQVLGPNYGYTF. The gene calls are TRBV4-3 and TRBJ1-2, with D uncertain. CDR3 size: 15 residues. The germline V and J ends were trimmed by 1 base and 0 bases, with 9 bases remaining between them. The germline gives CDR1 LGHNA, CDR2 YSLEER.

About this clone itself: The same CDR3 arises from other DNA sequences in this sample as well. This chain joins TRBV9 and TRBJ2-1; D call uncertain. This CDR3 has 12 residues. Trimming removed 3 bases at V and 5 bases at J, with 6 bases between. Germline CDR1 SGDLS, CDR2 YYNGEE. The DNA of the CDR3 is TGTGCCAGCAGCGATCCAGACAATGAGCAGTTCTTC. Amino acids: CASSDPDNEQFF.

On this clone: This same CDR3 is encoded by further DNA sequences in the sample. The V gene is TRBV4-1, the J gene TRBJ1-1, with a weak D call TRBD1 (5 bases). The CDR3 totals 15 residues. V shed 0 bases and J shed 1 base, with 9 bases lying between them. The V gene's germline CDR1 is MGHRA and CDR2 YSYEKL. Written as DNA, the CDR3 is TGCGCCAGCAGCCAAGAAGGGCAGGGGAACACTGAAGCTTTCTTT. It specifies CASSQEGQGNTEAFF.

As to this clone: Other DNA sequences within the sample encode an identical CDR3. This chain uses TRBV6-1 with TRBJ2-7, with D uncertain. Germline V lookup: CDR1 MNHNS, CDR2 SASEGT. CDR3 length: 10 amino acids. V shed 5 bases and J shed 6 bases, with 5 bases lying between them. CDR3 residues: CASSLGEQYF. CDR3 coding DNA: TGTGCCAGCAGTCTCGGCGAGCAGTACTTC.

This sequence joins TRBV6-4 and TRBJ2-3, with 9 bases identical to TRBD2. CDR1 MRHNA and CDR2 SNTAGT come from the germline V gene. The ends lost 2 bases at V and 3 bases at J; junction bases unmatched: 3. The CDR3 has 15 residues. The CDR3 loop reads CASSDLAGGTDTQYF. DNA of the CDR3: TGTGCCAGCAGTGACCTCGCGGGAGGGACAGATACGCAGTATTTT.

The rearrangement joins TRBV30 to TRBJ1-2; TRBD1 is a possible D gene (6 bases). Deletions cut 1 base from V and 7 bases from J, with 13 bases between. Germline CDR1 reads GTSNPN; CDR2 reads SVGIG (reference sequence). The CDR3 contains 13 residues. The CDR3 is CAWSENPGVGYTF. The DNA of the CDR3 is TGTGCCTGGAGTGAAAATCCAGGGGTTGGCTACACCTTC. Full variable domain (missing parts from reference TRBV30 and TRBJ1-2): SQTIHQWPATLVQPVGSPLSLECTVEGTSNPNLYWYRQAAGRGLQLLFYSVGIGQISSEVPQNLSASRPQDRQFILSSKKLLLSDSGFYLCAWSENPGVGYTFGSGTRLTVV.

This chain connects TRBV7-9 to TRBJ2-1, with D hard to call. CDR1 is SEHNR, CDR2 FQNEAQ, per germline (reference sequence). This CDR3 contains 13 residues. The germline V and J ends were trimmed by 0 bases and 9 bases, with 9 bases remaining between them. CDR3: CASSLAAAREQFF. The CDR3 region has the DNA TGTGCCAGCAGCTTAGCAGCTGCCCGTGAGCAGTTCTTC.

V gene TRBV27 combines with J gene TRBJ2-3, with 10 bases matching TRBD2. J was trimmed by 0 bases and V by 5 bases; bases with no gene match: 5. The germline gives CDR1 MNHEY, CDR2 SMNVEV (reference sequence). The CDR3 loop spans 16 amino acids. The CDR3 coding sequence is TGTGCCAGCAGTGCGGGGACTAGCGTTAGCACAGATACGCAGTATTTT. Protein sequence: CASSAGTSVSTDTQYF.